The 5 T cell receptor beta chains in this list originate from one sample, sequenced in a study of blood T cell repertoires in COVID-19. The assay was immunoSEQ multiplex PCR, and TCRdb's table has in-frame clones only and misses some. The sample shows 400,000 or so clones, roughly 88% of them seen only once. The sequencing input was PBMCs or T cells enriched from blood (not recorded which). These receptors originate from a woman in her thirties or forties with acute COVID-19.

The chain recombines TRBV27 with TRBJ2-7; 7 bases are shared with TRBD1. The CDR3 loop spans 14 amino acids. Unmatched junction bases numbered 10, after V lost 7 bases and J lost 4 bases. Germline V CDR1 and CDR2: MNHEY, SMNVEV (reference sequence). DNA of the CDR3: TGTGCCAGCACCCGACAGGGATCTGGTTACGAGCAGTACTTC. It yields the protein CASTRQGSGYEQYF.

The chain couples TRBV27 to TRBJ1-1, with D possibly matching TRBD1 (5 bases). CDR3 length equals 14 residues. In germline, CDR1 is MNHEY, CDR2 SMNVEV (reference sequence). V was cut by 6 bases and J by 1 base, with 12 bases left in between. CDR3 sequence (DNA): TGTGCCAGCAGATTGAAGACAGAGAACACTGAAGCTTTCTTT. It specifies CASRLKTENTEAFF.

The chain uses TRBV5-1 and TRBJ1-5; D unresolved. The V gene's germline CDR1 is SGHRS and CDR2 YFSETQ. CDR3 length: 14 amino acids. Deletions cut 1 base from V and 3 bases from J, with 8 bases between. The CDR3 coding sequence is TGCGCCAGCAGCTTGAGACACAACAATCAGCCCCAGCATTTT. Its translation: CASSLRHNNQPQHF. Full variable domain (outside the CDR3, taken from reference TRBV5-1 and TRBJ1-5): KAGVTQTPRYLIKTRGQQVTLSCSPISGHRSVSWYQQTPGQGLQFLFEYFSETQRNKGNFPGRFSGRQFSNSRSEMNVSTLELGDSALYLCASSLRHNNQPQHFGDGTRLSIL.

J is TRBJ1-2 and V is TRBV9; D uncertain. This CDR3 spans 13 amino acids. Germline V gives CDR1 SGDLS, CDR2 YYNGEE. V lost 0 bases to trimming and J lost 2 bases, with 5 bases between them. In nucleotides, the CDR3 is TGTGCCAGCAGCGTAGCTCAGAACTATGGCTACACCTTC. It encodes CASSVAQNYGYTF.

V usage is TRBV13 and J usage is TRBJ2-7; 11 bases are a match to TRBD2. CDR1 and CDR2 (germline): PRHDT, FYEKMQ (reference sequence). After removal of 4 bases from V and 0 bases from J, the junction contained 11 bases not matched to a gene. The CDR3 has 18 amino acids. The CDR3 DNA is TGTGCCAGCAGCTCCACCTCCCTAGCGGGGGGTAGCTCCTACGAGCAGTACTTC. Protein product: CASSSTSLAGGSSYEQYF. The full variable domain, its missing parts supplied by reference TRBV13 and TRBJ2-7, is AAGVIQSPRHLIKEKRETATLKCYPIPRHDTVYWYQQGPGQDPQFLISFYEKMQSDKGSIPDRFSAQQFSDYHSELNMSSLELGDSALYFCASSSTSLAGGSSYEQYFGPGTRLTVT.